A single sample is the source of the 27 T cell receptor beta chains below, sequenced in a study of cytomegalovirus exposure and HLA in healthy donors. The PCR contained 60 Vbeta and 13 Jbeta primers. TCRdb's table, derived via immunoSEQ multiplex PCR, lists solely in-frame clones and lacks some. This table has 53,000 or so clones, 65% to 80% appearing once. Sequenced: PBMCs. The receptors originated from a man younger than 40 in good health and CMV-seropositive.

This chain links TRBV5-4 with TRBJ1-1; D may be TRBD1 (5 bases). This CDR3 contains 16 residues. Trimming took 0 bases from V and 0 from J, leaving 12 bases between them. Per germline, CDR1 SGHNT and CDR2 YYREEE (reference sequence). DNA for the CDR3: TGTGCCAGCAGCTTGGGACAGAGAGATATGAACACTGAAGCTTTCTTT. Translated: CASSLGQRDMNTEAFF. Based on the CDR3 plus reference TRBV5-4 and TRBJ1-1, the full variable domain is ETGVTQSPTHLIKTRGQQVTLRCSSQSGHNTVSWYQQALGQGPQFIFQYYREEENGRGNFPPRFSGLQFPNYSSELNVNALELDDSALYLCASSLGQRDMNTEAFFGQGTRLTVV.

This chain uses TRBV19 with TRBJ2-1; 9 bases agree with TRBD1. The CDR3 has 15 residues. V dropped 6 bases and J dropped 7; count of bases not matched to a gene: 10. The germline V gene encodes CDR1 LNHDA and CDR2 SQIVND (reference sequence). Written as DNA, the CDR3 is TGTGCCAGTAGCGTTGGGGGGACAGGGCTTAATGAGCAGTTCTTC. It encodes CASSVGGTGLNEQFF.

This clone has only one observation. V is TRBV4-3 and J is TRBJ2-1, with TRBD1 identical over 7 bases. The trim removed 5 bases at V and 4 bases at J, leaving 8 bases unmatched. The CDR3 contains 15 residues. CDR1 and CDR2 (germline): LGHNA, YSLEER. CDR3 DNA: TGCGCCAGCAGCACTCGACCGGGACAGTACAATGAGCAGTTCTTC. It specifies CASSTRPGQYNEQFF.

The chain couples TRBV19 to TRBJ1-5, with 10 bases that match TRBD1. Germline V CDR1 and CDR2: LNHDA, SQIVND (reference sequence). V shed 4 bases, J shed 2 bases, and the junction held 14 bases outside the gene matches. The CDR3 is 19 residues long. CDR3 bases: TGTGCCAGTAGTAGATCCGGGACAGGGGAGAGTTTCGGCAATCAGCCCCAGCATTTT. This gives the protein CASSRSGTGESFGNQPQHF.

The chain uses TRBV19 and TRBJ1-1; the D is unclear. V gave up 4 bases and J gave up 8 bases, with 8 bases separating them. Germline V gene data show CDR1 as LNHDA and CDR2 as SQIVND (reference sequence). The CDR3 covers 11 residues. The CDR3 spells CASSSTAEAFF. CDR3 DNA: TGTGCCAGTAGTAGTACAGCAGAAGCTTTCTTT.

The CDR3 DNA follows: TGTGCCAGCACGCGAGGACAGGGAAGCTCCTACGAGCAGTACTTC. This gives the protein CASTRGQGSSYEQYF. The chain is built from TRBV9 and TRBJ2-7, with 8 positions matching TRBD1. The CDR3 covers 15 residues. Losses at the gene ends were 6 bases for V and 0 bases for J; bases not matched to a gene: 8. Germline CDR1 and CDR2: SGDLS and YYNGEE.

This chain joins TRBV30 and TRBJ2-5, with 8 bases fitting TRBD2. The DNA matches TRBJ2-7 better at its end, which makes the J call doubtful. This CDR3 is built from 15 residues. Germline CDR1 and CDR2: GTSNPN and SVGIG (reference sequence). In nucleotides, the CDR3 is TGTGCCTGGAGTCGGGGGGGAATAATTTTCTACGAGCAGTACTTC. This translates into CAWSRGGIIFYEQYF.

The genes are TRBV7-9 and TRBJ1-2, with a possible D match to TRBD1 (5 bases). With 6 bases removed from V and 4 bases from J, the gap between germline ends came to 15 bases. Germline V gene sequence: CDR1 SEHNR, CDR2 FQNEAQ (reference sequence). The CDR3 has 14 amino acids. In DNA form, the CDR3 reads TGTGCCAGCAGGGGGGGAGGGGCAGCCTATGGCTACACCTTC. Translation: CASRGGGAAYGYTF.

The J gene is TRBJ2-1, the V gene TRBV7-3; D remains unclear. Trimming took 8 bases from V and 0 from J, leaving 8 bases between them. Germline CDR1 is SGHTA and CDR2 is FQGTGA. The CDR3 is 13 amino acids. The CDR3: CASGRSSYNEQFF. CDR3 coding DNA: TGTGCCAGCGGAAGGAGCTCCTACAATGAGCAGTTCTTC.

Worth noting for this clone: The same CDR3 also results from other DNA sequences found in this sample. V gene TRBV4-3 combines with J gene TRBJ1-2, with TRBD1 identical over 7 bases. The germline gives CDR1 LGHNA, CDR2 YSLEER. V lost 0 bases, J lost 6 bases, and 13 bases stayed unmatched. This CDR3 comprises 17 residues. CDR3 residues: CASSQDGGTEGANGYTF. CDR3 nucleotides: TGCGCCAGCAGCCAAGATGGTGGGACAGAAGGCGCAAATGGCTACACCTTC.

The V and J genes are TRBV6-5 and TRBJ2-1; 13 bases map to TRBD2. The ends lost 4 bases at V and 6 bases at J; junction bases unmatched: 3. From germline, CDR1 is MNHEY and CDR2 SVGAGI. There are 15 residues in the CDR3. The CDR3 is CASSLLAGGPNEQFF. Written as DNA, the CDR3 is TGTGCCAGCAGTTTACTAGCGGGGGGGCCCAATGAGCAGTTCTTC.

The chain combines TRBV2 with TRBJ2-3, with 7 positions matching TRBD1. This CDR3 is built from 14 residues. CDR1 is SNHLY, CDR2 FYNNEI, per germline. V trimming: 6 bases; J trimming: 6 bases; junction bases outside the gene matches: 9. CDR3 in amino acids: CASRGQSSGDTQYF. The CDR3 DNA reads TGTGCCAGCAGGGGACAGTCGTCCGGGGATACGCAGTATTTT.

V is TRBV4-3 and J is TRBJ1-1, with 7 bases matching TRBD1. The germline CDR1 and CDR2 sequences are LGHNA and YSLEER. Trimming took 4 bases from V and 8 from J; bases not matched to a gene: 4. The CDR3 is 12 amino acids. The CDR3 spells CASSLNRGEAFF. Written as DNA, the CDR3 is TGCGCCAGCAGCCTAAACAGGGGAGAAGCTTTCTTT.

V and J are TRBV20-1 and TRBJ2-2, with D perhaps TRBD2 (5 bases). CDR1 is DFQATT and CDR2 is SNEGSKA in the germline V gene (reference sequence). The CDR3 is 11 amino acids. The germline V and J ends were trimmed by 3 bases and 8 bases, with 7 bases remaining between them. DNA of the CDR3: TGCAGTGCTAGTAGGACTGGGGAGCTGTTTTTT. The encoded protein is CSASRTGELFF.

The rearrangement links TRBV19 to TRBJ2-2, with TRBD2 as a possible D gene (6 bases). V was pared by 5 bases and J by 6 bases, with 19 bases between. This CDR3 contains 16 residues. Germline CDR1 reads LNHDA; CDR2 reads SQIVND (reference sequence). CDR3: CASSPEGQGGAGELFF. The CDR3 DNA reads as TGTGCCAGTAGTCCTGAGGGGCAGGGAGGAGCCGGGGAGCTGTTTTTT.

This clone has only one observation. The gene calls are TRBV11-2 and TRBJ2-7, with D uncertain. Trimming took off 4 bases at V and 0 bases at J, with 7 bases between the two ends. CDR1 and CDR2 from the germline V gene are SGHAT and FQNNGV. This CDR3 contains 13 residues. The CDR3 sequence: CASSSRSSYEQYF. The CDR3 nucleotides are TGTGCCAGCAGCTCCCGGAGCTCCTACGAGCAGTACTTC.

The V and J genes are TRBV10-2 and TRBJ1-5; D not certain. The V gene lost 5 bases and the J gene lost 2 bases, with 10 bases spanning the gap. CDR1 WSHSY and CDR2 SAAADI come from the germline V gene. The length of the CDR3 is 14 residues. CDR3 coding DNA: TGCGCCAGCAGTCCCGACAAAGGCAATCAGCCCCAGCATTTT. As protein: CASSPDKGNQPQHF.

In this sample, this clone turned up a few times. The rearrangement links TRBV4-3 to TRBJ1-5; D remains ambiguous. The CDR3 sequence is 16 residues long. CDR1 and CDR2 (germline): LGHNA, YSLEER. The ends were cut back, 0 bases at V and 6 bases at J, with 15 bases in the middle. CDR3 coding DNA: TGCGCCAGCAGCCAAGATTCTGGTTTTCGGGGTCAGCCCCAGCATTTT. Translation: CASSQDSGFRGQPQHF.

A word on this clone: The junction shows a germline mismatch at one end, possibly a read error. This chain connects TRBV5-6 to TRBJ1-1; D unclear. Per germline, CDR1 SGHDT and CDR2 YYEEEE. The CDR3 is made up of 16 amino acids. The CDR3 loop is CAGSPKEVLRYTEAFF. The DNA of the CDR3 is TGTGCCGGCAGCCCAAAGGAGGTACTTCGGTACACTGAAGCTTTCTTT.

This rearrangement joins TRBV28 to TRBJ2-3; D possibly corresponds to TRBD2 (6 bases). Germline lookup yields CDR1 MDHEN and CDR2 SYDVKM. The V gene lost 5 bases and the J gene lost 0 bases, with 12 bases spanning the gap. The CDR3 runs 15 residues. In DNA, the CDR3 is TGTGCCAGCAGTCCATATGGGGGGAGCACAGATACGCAGTATTTT. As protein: CASSPYGGSTDTQYF.

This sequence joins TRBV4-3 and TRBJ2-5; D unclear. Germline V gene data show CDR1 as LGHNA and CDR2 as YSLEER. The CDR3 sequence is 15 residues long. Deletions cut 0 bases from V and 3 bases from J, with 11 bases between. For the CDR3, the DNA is TGCGCCAGCAGCCAAGATCGACGGGTAAAAGAGACCCAGTACTTC. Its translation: CASSQDRRVKETQYF.

CDR3 DNA: TGCGCCAGCAGCCCAGGGTCTGGAAACACCATATATTTT. This translates into CASSPGSGNTIYF. This chain joins TRBV5-1 and TRBJ1-3, with D tentatively TRBD1 (5 bases). This CDR3 is built from 13 residues. The V end was cut by 4 bases, the J end by 1 base, with 6 bases between. From germline, CDR1 is SGHRS and CDR2 YFSETQ.

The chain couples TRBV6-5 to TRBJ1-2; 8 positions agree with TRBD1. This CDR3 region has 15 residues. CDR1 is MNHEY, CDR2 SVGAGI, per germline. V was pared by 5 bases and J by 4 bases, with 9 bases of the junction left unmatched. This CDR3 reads CASSPQGARVYGYTF. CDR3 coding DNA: TGTGCCAGCAGTCCGCAGGGGGCGCGTGTCTATGGCTACACCTTC.

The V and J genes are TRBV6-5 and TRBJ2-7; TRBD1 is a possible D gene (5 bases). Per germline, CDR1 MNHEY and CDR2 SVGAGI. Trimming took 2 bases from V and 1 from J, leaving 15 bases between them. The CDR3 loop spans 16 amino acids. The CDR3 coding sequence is TGTGCCAGCAGTTACGGGGCTAATGTGGGTTCCTACGAGCAGTACTTC. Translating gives CASSYGANVGSYEQYF.

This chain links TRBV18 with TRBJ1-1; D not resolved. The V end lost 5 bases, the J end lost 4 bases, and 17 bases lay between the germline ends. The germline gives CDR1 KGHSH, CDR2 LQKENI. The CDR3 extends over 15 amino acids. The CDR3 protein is CASSLNAVGVTEAFF. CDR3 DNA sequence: TGTGCCAGCTCATTAAACGCGGTGGGAGTCACTGAAGCTTTCTTT.

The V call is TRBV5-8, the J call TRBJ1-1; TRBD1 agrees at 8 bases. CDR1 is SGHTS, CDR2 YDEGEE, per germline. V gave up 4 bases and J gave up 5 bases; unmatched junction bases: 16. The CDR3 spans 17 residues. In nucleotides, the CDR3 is TGTGCCAGCAGCCACACCCTCAGGGGGCTATCTAGAACTGAAGCTTTCTTT. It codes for CASSHTLRGLSRTEAFF.

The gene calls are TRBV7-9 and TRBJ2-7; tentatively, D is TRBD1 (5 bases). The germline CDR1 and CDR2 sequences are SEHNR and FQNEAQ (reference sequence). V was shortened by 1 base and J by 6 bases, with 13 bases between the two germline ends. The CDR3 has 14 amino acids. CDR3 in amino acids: CASSLGGAGLEQYF. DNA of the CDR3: TGTGCCAGCAGCTTAGGGGGCGCAGGTCTCGAGCAGTACTTC.